Below are 22 T cell receptor beta chains sequenced from a single sample in a study of T cells after posttransplantation cyclophosphamide. The data were produced by immunoSEQ multiplex PCR, yet TCRdb's version contains in-frame clones alone and is incomplete. In the table there are tens of thousands of clones, 85% to 95% of which are singletons. What was sequenced was PBMCs. Receptors were obtained from a woman aged 45-65 years in good health and a related stem cell transplant donor.

This chain joins TRBV28 and TRBJ2-1; 7 nucleotides match TRBD1. The V segment lost 3 bases and the J segment 6 bases; nucleotides outside the gene matches: 8. CDR3 length: 15 amino acids. Germline lookup yields CDR1 MDHEN and CDR2 SYDVKM. CDR3 sequence reads: CASSFPGGEGNEQFF. The CDR3 bases are TGTGCCAGCAGTTTCCCAGGGGGTGAGGGCAATGAGCAGTTCTTC.

This clone was seen once. This chain connects TRBV5-4 to TRBJ2-4, with 7 bases lining up with TRBD1. This CDR3 has 13 residues. Germline V gives CDR1 SGHNT, CDR2 YYREEE (reference sequence). V was pared by 2 bases and J by 5 bases, with 1 base of the junction left unmatched. CDR3 amino acids: CASSLGQENIQYF. The DNA for the CDR3 is TGTGCCAGCAGCTTAGGACAGGAAAACATTCAGTACTTC.

The V call is TRBV5-1, the J call TRBJ2-1, with 13 positions matching TRBD2. The V gene's germline CDR1 is SGHRS and CDR2 YFSETQ. The V segment lost 2 bases and the J segment 1 base; nucleotides outside the gene matches: 9. The CDR3 is 19 amino acids. The CDR3 region has the DNA TGCGCCAGCAGCTTACAGGGACTAGCGGGATTCCGGTCCTACAATGAGCAGTTCTTC. Amino acids: CASSLQGLAGFRSYNEQFF.

This chain connects TRBV12-5 to TRBJ2-2; possible D gene TRBD2, 5 bases. V was shortened by 6 bases and J by 7 bases, with 12 bases between the two germline ends. Germline V CDR1 and CDR2: LGHNT, FRNRAP. The CDR3 runs to 13 residues. This CDR3 reads CASGGPGSGELFF. DNA for the CDR3: TGTGCTAGTGGCGGGCCGGGAAGCGGGGAGCTGTTTTTT. The whole variable domain, remainder taken from reference TRBV12-5 and TRBJ2-2, is DARVTQTPRHKVTEMGQEVTMRCQPILGHNTVFWYRQTMMQGLELLAYFRNRAPLDDSGMPKDRFSAEMPDATLATLKIQPSEPRDSAVYFCASGGPGSGELFFGEGSRLTVL.

This chain connects TRBV9 to TRBJ1-5; no clear D gene. The length of the CDR3 is 14 residues. Trimming removed 3 bases at V and 0 bases at J, with 7 bases between. Germline CDR1 SGDLS, CDR2 YYNGEE. The CDR3 sequence: CASSADYSNQPQHF. For the CDR3, the DNA is TGTGCCAGCAGCGCAGATTATAGCAATCAGCCCCAGCATTTT.

V and J are TRBV10-1 and TRBJ2-3; 7 bases map to TRBD2. The trim removed 4 bases at V and 4 bases at J, leaving 11 bases unmatched. The CDR3 loop spans 16 amino acids. Looked up from germline, CDR1 is WNHNN and CDR2 is SYGVQD (reference sequence). Here the CDR3 reads CASSGYSREMADTQYF. CDR3 DNA: TGCGCCAGCAGTGGGTATTCGCGGGAGATGGCAGATACGCAGTATTTT.

The chain employs TRBV5-4 and TRBJ1-2; a possible D gene is TRBD1 (6 bases). Germline V gene lookup returns CDR1 SGHNT and CDR2 YYREEE (reference sequence). CDR3 length: 13 residues. Trimming removed 6 bases from V and 7 bases from J, with 16 bases in between. The CDR3 nucleotides are TGTGCCAGCACGGATGGGGGGGCGTTTGGCTACACCTTC. Residues: CASTDGGAFGYTF.

The V call is TRBV27, the J call TRBJ1-2, with TRBD1 identical over 7 bases. Per germline, CDR1 MNHEY and CDR2 SMNVEV (reference sequence). The CDR3 consists of 21 residues. V trimming: 5 bases; J trimming: 4 bases; junction bases outside the gene matches: 28. CDR3 bases: TGTGCCAGCAGTGCCAGGGGGTCAAGGGTGGGTCTCTTATACTCAGTCTATGGCTACACCTTC. This sequence encodes CASSARGSRVGLLYSVYGYTF.

This chain connects TRBV7-8 to TRBJ2-7; tentatively, D is TRBD2 (5 bases). The CDR3 runs to 14 residues. Deletions cut 1 base from V and 2 bases from J, with 9 bases between. Germline CDR1 SGHVS, CDR2 FQNEAQ. The chain's CDR3 is CASSLVSGAYEQYF. The DNA of the CDR3 is TGTGCCAGCAGCTTAGTTTCCGGGGCCTACGAGCAGTACTTC.

The CDR3 here is CASEGGRGATNEKLFF. The CDR3 coding sequence is TGTGCCAGCGAGGGGGGCAGGGGGGCAACTAATGAAAAACTGTTTTTT. The genes are TRBV2 and TRBJ1-4; 7 bases fit TRBD1. Unmatched junction bases numbered 9, after V lost 8 bases and J lost 0 bases. The length of the CDR3 is 16 residues. CDR1 and CDR2 (germline): SNHLY, FYNNEI.

The chain recombines TRBV4-1 with TRBJ1-2; D unclear. V lost 3 bases to trimming and J lost 5 bases, with 19 bases between them. The CDR3 is 16 amino acids. Germline loops: CDR1 MGHRA, CDR2 YSYEKL. The CDR3 is CASSHDTGRTVYGYTF. CDR3 nucleotide sequence: TGCGCCAGCAGCCATGATACGGGCAGGACTGTGTATGGCTACACCTTC.

As DNA, the CDR3 is TGTGCCAGCAGCCCAATAGACAGGGCCGTTTTGGGCTCCTACGAGCAGTACTTC. Encoded protein: CASSPIDRAVLGSYEQYF. The V call is TRBV5-5, the J call TRBJ2-7, with 7 bases identical to TRBD1. V dropped 4 bases and J dropped 0; count of bases not matched to a gene: 16. This CDR3 has 18 amino acids. Per germline, CDR1 SGHKS and CDR2 YYEKEE (reference sequence).

The chain joins TRBV27 to TRBJ2-2, with TRBD1 matching over 7 bases. CDR3 size: 14 residues. V lost 6 bases, J lost 5 bases, and 6 bases stayed unmatched. From germline, CDR1 is MNHEY and CDR2 SMNVEV (reference sequence). CDR3 coding DNA: TGTGCCAGCAGGAAACAGGGGCTGACCGGGGAGCTGTTTTTT. It translates to CASRKQGLTGELFF.

This chain links TRBV10-3 with TRBJ2-7; the D gene is possibly TRBD2 (6 bases). The CDR3 is 14 residues long. The germline V and J ends were trimmed by 3 bases and 0 bases, with 9 bases remaining between them. The germline CDR1 and CDR2 sequences are ENHRY and SYGVKD. The CDR3 nucleotides read TGTGCCATCAGTGAAATAGCGGTCTCCTACGAGCAGTACTTC. It encodes CAISEIAVSYEQYF.

This clone was seen only a few times. V and J are TRBV5-1 and TRBJ2-6, with 8 nucleotides matching TRBD1. The V gene's germline CDR1 is SGHRS and CDR2 YFSETQ. The CDR3 consists of 19 residues. V gave up 3 bases and J gave up 0 bases; unmatched junction bases: 11. The DNA of the CDR3 is TGCGCCAGCAGCTACGGACAGGGCCTAAGTTACTCTGGGGCCAACGTCCTGACTTTC. It yields the protein CASSYGQGLSYSGANVLTF.

This rearrangement joins TRBV14 to TRBJ2-3; TRBD2 aligns across 9 bases. The CDR3 sequence is 14 residues long. Germline V CDR1 and CDR2: SGHDN, FVKESK. V was pared by 6 bases and J by 3 bases, with 4 bases of the junction left unmatched. Written as DNA, the CDR3 is TGTGCCAGCAGAAGCGGGGGGCCGACAGATACGCAGTATTTT. Translating gives CASRSGGPTDTQYF.

This chain uses TRBV11-2 with TRBJ2-1; D gene uncertain. Deletions cut 8 bases from V and 5 bases from J, with 4 bases between. The length of the CDR3 is 10 residues. Germline assignment: CDR1 SGHAT and CDR2 FQNNGV. The CDR3 loop is CASGNNEQFF. DNA of the CDR3: TGTGCCAGCGGCAACAATGAGCAGTTCTTC.

The chain combines TRBV5-1 with TRBJ1-3; the D is unclear. The CDR3 loop spans 15 amino acids. Looked up from germline, CDR1 is SGHRS and CDR2 is YFSETQ. With 0 bases removed from V and 4 bases from J, the gap between germline ends came to 11 bases. The CDR3 sequence: CASSLASIAGNTIYF. CDR3 nucleotides: TGCGCCAGCAGCTTGGCGAGTATTGCCGGAAACACCATATATTTT. The full variable domain, its missing parts supplied by reference TRBV5-1 and TRBJ1-3, is KAGVTQTPRYLIKTRGQQVTLSCSPISGHRSVSWYQQTPGQGLQFLFEYFSETQRNKGNFPGRFSGRQFSNSRSEMNVSTLELGDSALYLCASSLASIAGNTIYFGEGSWLTVV.

This rearrangement joins TRBV5-6 to TRBJ2-2, with 9 positions matching TRBD2. This CDR3 contains 16 residues. After removal of 4 bases from V and 0 bases from J, the junction contained 4 bases not matched to a gene. Germline loops: CDR1 SGHDT, CDR2 YYEEEE. Written as DNA, the CDR3 is TGTGCCAGCAGCCCCATAGCGGGAGCGAACACCGGGGAGCTGTTTTTT. The encoded protein is CASSPIAGANTGELFF.

The V gene is TRBV7-8, the J gene TRBJ2-5, with D unclear. V shed 0 bases and J shed 5 bases, with 7 bases lying between them. Germline values: CDR1 SGHVS, CDR2 FQNEAQ. This CDR3 region has 13 residues. CDR3 sequence: CASSLAPEETQYF. The CDR3 DNA follows: TGTGCCAGCAGCTTAGCCCCTGAGGAGACCCAGTACTTC.

V gene TRBV5-1 combines with J gene TRBJ2-3; unclear D gene. V was shortened by 1 base and J by 0 bases, with 6 bases between the two germline ends. Germline CDR1 reads SGHRS; CDR2 reads YFSETQ. The CDR3 is made up of 14 amino acids. The CDR3 reads CASSLSQSTDTQYF. The CDR3 bases are TGCGCCAGCAGCTTGAGTCAGAGCACAGATACGCAGTATTTT.

The chain couples TRBV14 to TRBJ2-7, with TRBD1 identical over 11 bases. V lost 4 bases to trimming and J lost 1 base; unmatched junction nucleotides: 3. Per the germline V gene, CDR1 is SGHDN and CDR2 is FVKESK. The CDR3 loop spans 15 amino acids. The CDR3: CASSPWDRGSYEQYF. The CDR3 nucleotides are TGTGCCAGCAGCCCCTGGGACAGGGGGTCCTACGAGCAGTACTTC.